This T cell receptor beta chain is from a study of radiation and T cells in renal cell carcinoma. Whole-study findings and limits: In blood, top tumor clones expanded by 2 weeks, shrinking by 4.

Only in-frame clones appear in the TCRdb table, and some are missing; sequencing was by immunoSEQ multiplex PCR. The data show 150,000 or so clones, with roughly nine tenths seen just once and over 3.5% held by the top ten. About this clone: Its antigen is undetermined.

Germline V lookup: CDR1 MNHEY, CDR2 SVGAGI. This CDR3 is 14 amino acids long. Trimming pared 0 bases from V and 10 bases from J, leaving 13 bases between. Sample time point: baseline pretreatment blood. Treatment of the sample: 15 Gy SBRT to primary tumor, nephrectomy 4 weeks later. This chain uses TRBV6-5 with TRBJ2-1; tentatively, D is TRBD1 or TRBD2 (5 bases each). Sequenced material: blood, taken from a patient whose treatment included radiotherapy and nephrectomy. This TCR was sampled from a woman in her seventies with renal cell carcinoma. The CDR3 DNA follows: TGTGCCAGCAGTTACTCGTCGGGACCCGGGGAGCAGTTCTTC. Its translation is CASSYSSGPGEQFF.